This T cell receptor beta chain was sequenced during a study of Ad26.COV2.S vaccination and SARS-CoV-2 variants (dated by TCRdb to the early 2020s). Broadly, across the study: Donors in the vaccine arm were drawn from COV1001, a multicentre, randomized, double-blind, placebo-controlled phase I-IIa trial testing Ad26.COV2.S in healthy adults. Sequencing of the TCRbeta repertoire served to evaluate the specificity and breadth of SARS-CoV-2-reactive T cell receptors following Ad26.COV2.S vaccination. Ad26.COV2.S was administered intramuscularly at a dose of 5x10^10 or 1x10^11 viral particles, either as one shot or as two shots given 56 days apart. Trial participants were randomized into five groups of five: low-dose or high-dose Ad26.COV2.S given once or twice, or placebo on both occasions. Investigators did not know the trial group allocation while performing experiments and assessing outcomes. The TCR-sequenced set comprised around 30 samples: around 20 Ad26.COV2.S vaccine recipients, 5 placebo recipients and 8 SARS-CoV-2 convalescent individuals.

The sample's treatment or condition, from its label and the paper: approximately 18 received Ad26.COV2.S at low or high dose, single or two shots; 5 received placebo; per-sample allocation not given. Repertoires of vaccine and placebo recipients were sequenced from samples collected on day 63 after the first injection. Between 29 July and 7 August 2020, Cohort 1b enrolled about two dozen adults aged 18-55 years at one site in Boston, USA. Ad26.COV2.S was a replication-incompetent adenovirus type 26 vector that expressed a prefusion-stabilized SARS-CoV-2 spike protein derived from the original Wuhan strain. Trimming costs V 5 bases and J 7 bases, and their ends lie 15 bases apart. CDR1 and CDR2 are drawn from the germline V gene (reference sequence): MNHEY, SMNVEV. The CDR3, from cysteine to phenylalanine, totals 15 residues. Just the 45-base CDR3 DNA is kept, in frame starting at base 1. Findings and caveats that apply to the study as a whole: Ad26.COV2.S recipients had higher spike-specific TCR breadth than placebo recipients (P = 0.0014). The study was not powered to compare responses between vaccine doses or regimens. Non-spike TCR breadth was comparable between vaccine and placebo recipients, consistent with the vaccine containing only spike. The authors noted that the TCR breadth and depth analyses may have underestimated total T cell responses. After vaccination, substantial breadth of spike-specific CD8+ and CD4+ T cell responses was reported.

This clone was picked up a small number of times. Its antigen specificity is not known. Per-base qualities were not stored, and no clone one base away is much larger. The immunoSEQ Assay was the method used to sequence TCRbeta CDR3 regions. After extraction, genomic DNA underwent amplification by bias-controlled multiplex PCR, followed by high-throughput sequencing. For the original study's pipeline: To quantify the absolute abundance of each unique TCRbeta CDR3 region, sequences were collapsed and filtered. Usable DNA was measured by amplifying reference genes present in all nucleated cells, and TCRbeta template counts were normalized to that usable DNA to estimate T cell fraction. Repertoire TCRs were annotated as SARS-CoV-2-specific when V gene, CDR3 amino acid sequence and J gene were exactly matched to a known reactive TCR set. The reference SARS-CoV-2 TCR set came from MIRA and was filtered for enrichment in COVID-19-positive ImmuneCODE repertoires, removing public or cross-reactive TCRs. Based on the MIRA antigens, annotated TCRs were further analysed at the level of specific ORF or position within ORF. Breadth was defined as the number of annotated unique rearrangements divided by the total number of unique productive rearrangements, and depth was defined as the summed frequency of the annotated unique rearrangements. Two-sided Wilcoxon rank-sum tests were used to compare TCR breadth between groups. TCRdb retrieved this table from immuneACCESS and kept in-frame rearrangements only. Not all clones are present; in checked studies, unresolved V genes account for under half, and no reason is known for the remainder. D and trimming come from the DNA, and the V and J calls and clone size come from that table. Across this sample there are hundreds of thousands of clones, with 70% to 90% seen only once. About 1.5% of the sample goes to the ten largest clones.

The receptor was isolated from a person between 18 and 65 years old who received the Ad26.COV2.S COVID-19 vaccine or a placebo. The sequencing used peripheral blood, collected in a trial of Ad26.COV2.S vaccine versus placebo. The receptor chain draws on TRBV27 and TRBJ1-6; TRBD1 is perhaps the D gene, given 5 matching bases. CDR3 protein: CASSNTGRSNSPLHF. The nucleotides read TGTGCCAGCAGTAACACGGGGCGGAGCAATTCACCCCTCCACTTT.